Below, one T cell receptor beta chain is given with its context. Data came from immunoSEQ multiplex PCR; TCRdb stores just in-frame clones and leaves some out. The sample contains about 76,000 clones, around 86% of which appear only once. CDR3 size: 15 residues. Germline CDR1 and CDR2: SGHAT and FQNNGV. Germline trimming cut 0 bases from V and 4 bases from J; bases unmatched to any gene: 5. The sample comes from a study of OX40 agonist ivuxolimab in advanced cancers. The chain joins TRBV11-2 to TRBJ1-2, with 7 nucleotides matching TRBD1. The sample was CD4+ or CD8+ T cells sorted from blood, taken in a trial of the OX40 agonist ivuxolimab. This sequence was found in an adult with an advanced solid tumor such as melanoma, head and neck, liver or kidney cancer. DNA for the CDR3: TGTGCCAGCAGCTTAGAATTAACAGGGGTCTATGGCTACACCTTC. Protein product: CASSLELTGVYGYTF.